These T cell receptor beta chains were read from a single sample in a study of shared clonotypes between healthy human individuals. The data were produced by immunoSEQ multiplex PCR, yet TCRdb's version contains in-frame clones alone and is incomplete. The repertoire holds some 2,000,000 clones, with approximately 95% as singletons. Sequenced: naive CD4+ T cells sorted from blood. Receptor source: a man aged 18-30 years in good health. Each CDR3 is given with its conserved first and last residue. Fields, in order: CDR3 protein, CDR3 DNA, clone size, J gene, D gene, V gene. A D gene is named only where the DNA matches it firmly. The size of a clone is reported for some rows only, either as once, few or many, or as a class for expanded clones.

CDR3: CASERGDTTYSNQPQHF
DNA: TGTGCCAGCGAAAGGGGGGACACCACTTATAGCAATCAGCCCCAGCATTTT
size: -
J: TRBJ1-5
D: -
V: TRBV2

CDR3: CARRGWNNSPLHF
DNA: TGTGCCAGAAGGGGGTGGAATAATTCACCCCTCCACTTT
size: few
J: TRBJ1-6
D: -
V: TRBV2

CDR3: CASSRALEGPPYEQYF
DNA: TGTGCCAGCAGCAGAGCCCTTGAGGGCCCTCCCTACGAGCAGTACTTC
size: -
J: TRBJ2-7
D: -
V: TRBV9

CDR3: CASTRSSYNEQFF
DNA: TGTGCCAGCACAAGAAGCTCCTACAATGAGCAGTTCTTC
size: -
J: TRBJ2-1
D: -
V: TRBV6-6

CDR3: CASSFQGGAGELFF
DNA: TGTGCCAGCAGCTTCCAGGGTGGCGCCGGGGAGCTGTTTTTT
size: -
J: TRBJ2-2
D: -
V: TRBV7-9

CDR3: CASSPGSYNSPLHF
DNA: TGTGCCAGCAGTCCAGGATCCTATAATTCACCCCTCCACTTT
size: -
J: TRBJ1-6
D: -
V: TRBV6-5

CDR3: CASSHRGQNTEAFF
DNA: TGTGCCAGCAGTCACAGGGGCCAGAACACTGAAGCTTTCTTT
size: -
J: TRBJ1-1
D: TRBD1
V: TRBV6-6

CDR3: CASSSGLAGGPLGTQYF
DNA: TGTGCCAGCAGCTCCGGACTAGCGGGAGGCCCATTGGGTACGCAGTATTTT
size: -
J: TRBJ2-3
D: TRBD2
V: TRBV7-2

CDR3: CASSKLDSPKRSNQPQHF
DNA: TGTGCCAGCAGTAAATTGGACAGTCCCAAGCGCAGCAATCAGCCCCAGCATTTT
size: -
J: TRBJ1-5
D: -
V: TRBV6-4

CDR3: CASSLTTGYQETQYF
DNA: TGTGCCAGCAGTCTTACCACAGGTTACCAAGAGACCCAGTACTTC
size: few
J: TRBJ2-5
D: -
V: TRBV6-5

CDR3: CASSLAGTANSPLHF
DNA: TGCGCCAGCAGCTTGGCCGGGACAGCTAATTCACCCCTCCACTTT
size: -
J: TRBJ1-6
D: TRBD1
V: TRBV5-1

CDR3: CASSIGTGGSSNQPQHF
DNA: TGTGCCAGCAGCATAGGGACAGGGGGCAGTAGCAATCAGCCCCAGCATTTT
size: -
J: TRBJ1-5
D: TRBD1
V: TRBV5-4

CDR3: CASSAWQGNSPLHF
DNA: TGTGCCAGCAGTGCGTGGCAGGGAAACTCACCCCTCCACTTT
size: -
J: TRBJ1-6
D: -
V: TRBV2

CDR3: CASSVSRNTEAFF
DNA: TGTGCCAGCAGTGTCTCTAGGAACACTGAAGCTTTCTTT
size: -
J: TRBJ1-1
D: -
V: TRBV2

CDR3: CASSLAGGGDTDTQYF
DNA: TGTGCCAGCAGCTTAGCCGGCGGGGGGGACACAGATACGCAGTATTTT
size: -
J: TRBJ2-3
D: TRBD2
V: TRBV11-2

CDR3: CASSYSFTSGNTIYF
DNA: TGTGCCAGCAGTTACTCCTTCACATCTGGAAACACCATATATTTT
size: -
J: TRBJ1-3
D: -
V: TRBV6-5

CDR3: CASKRQAGEGTGELFF
DNA: TGCGCCAGCAAAAGGCAGGCGGGAGAAGGCACCGGGGAGCTGTTTTTT
size: -
J: TRBJ2-2
D: TRBD2
V: TRBV4-1

CDR3: CASSVDDEQYF
DNA: TGTGCCAGCAGCGTAGACGACGAGCAGTACTTC
size: -
J: TRBJ2-7
D: -
V: TRBV9

CDR3: CASSPMMGASRVREQFF
DNA: TGTGCCAGCAGCCCAATGATGGGGGCTAGCCGTGTACGTGAGCAGTTCTTC
size: -
J: TRBJ2-1
D: -
V: TRBV2

CDR3: CASSPTQGNTEAFF
DNA: TGTGCCAGCAGTCCTACCCAGGGGAACACTGAAGCTTTCTTT
size: -
J: TRBJ1-1
D: -
V: TRBV6-1

CDR3: CASSLAATGNTIYF
DNA: TGCGCCAGCAGCTTGGCGGCAACTGGAAACACCATATATTTT
size: -
J: TRBJ1-3
D: -
V: TRBV5-1

CDR3: CASSLGWGGYTIYF
DNA: TGTGCCAGCAGCTTAGGATGGGGGGGGTACACCATATATTTT
size: -
J: TRBJ1-3
D: -
V: TRBV7-2

CDR3: CASSKGLAGLTDTQYF
DNA: TGTGCCAGCAGCAAGGGACTAGCGGGACTCACAGATACGCAGTATTTT
size: once
J: TRBJ2-3
D: TRBD2
V: TRBV9

CDR3: CASSLWDGSYEQYF
DNA: TGCGCCAGCAGCTTATGGGACGGTTCCTACGAGCAGTACTTC
size: -
J: TRBJ2-7
D: -
V: TRBV5-1

CDR3: CASRYSGTQDSKGEAFF
DNA: TGTGCCAGCAGGTACTCCGGGACACAGGATTCGAAGGGTGAAGCTTTCTTT
size: -
J: TRBJ1-1
D: -
V: TRBV7-9

CDR3: CASSLVAGYTDTQYF
DNA: TGTGCCAGCAGCTTAGTAGCGGGGTACACAGATACGCAGTATTTT
size: once
J: TRBJ2-3
D: TRBD2
V: TRBV7-2

CDR3: CASKGTSDEQYF
DNA: TGTGCCAGCAAGGGGACCTCAGACGAGCAGTACTTC
size: -
J: TRBJ2-7
D: -
V: TRBV2

CDR3: CASSLGLADLGETQYF
DNA: TGTGCTAGCAGCTTAGGACTAGCGGACCTGGGAGAGACCCAGTACTTC
size: -
J: TRBJ2-5
D: TRBD2
V: TRBV7-7

CDR3: CASSSGTGGDQPQHF
DNA: TGTGCCAGCAGTTCTGGGACAGGGGGCGACCAGCCCCAGCATTTT
size: -
J: TRBJ1-5
D: TRBD1
V: TRBV28

CDR3: CASSIRRTSGNQETQYF
DNA: TGTGCCAGCAGCATTCGTCGGACTAGCGGGAACCAAGAGACCCAGTACTTC
size: -
J: TRBJ2-5
D: TRBD2
V: TRBV5-6

CDR3: CASSDGISSTDTQYF
DNA: TGTGCCAGCTCAGACGGAATCTCTAGCACAGATACGCAGTATTTT
size: -
J: TRBJ2-3
D: -
V: TRBV18

CDR3: CASSPSTGQAEAFF
DNA: TGTGCCAGCTCACCGTCAACAGGGCAAGCTGAAGCTTTCTTT
size: -
J: TRBJ1-1
D: -
V: TRBV18

CDR3: CASEGQGVRTEAFF
DNA: TGTGCCAGCGAAGGACAGGGAGTGCGCACTGAAGCTTTCTTT
size: -
J: TRBJ1-1
D: TRBD1
V: TRBV7-6

CDR3: CATTQGLSSYNSPLHF
DNA: TGTGCCACAACGCAGGGCTTGAGCTCCTATAATTCACCCCTCCACTTT
size: -
J: TRBJ1-6
D: -
V: TRBV10-3

CDR3: CASSRTDYEQYF
DNA: TGTGCCAGCAGCCGGACGGACTACGAGCAGTACTTC
size: few
J: TRBJ2-7
D: -
V: TRBV5-5

CDR3: CASSPRLAGPSTDTQYF
DNA: TGTGCCAGCAGTCCCAGACTAGCGGGGCCTAGCACAGATACGCAGTATTTT
size: -
J: TRBJ2-3
D: TRBD2
V: TRBV7-9

CDR3: CASSGGTGPFYGYTF
DNA: TGTGCCAGCAGTGGGGGGACAGGTCCTTTCTATGGCTACACCTTC
size: -
J: TRBJ1-2
D: TRBD1
V: TRBV6-1

CDR3: CASSLGTGIPYEQYF
DNA: TGCGCCAGCAGCCTGGGGACAGGGATACCTTACGAGCAGTACTTC
size: -
J: TRBJ2-7
D: TRBD1
V: TRBV10-2

CDR3: CASSYDSYSYNEQFF
DNA: TGTGCCAGCAGTTATGACTCCTACTCCTACAATGAGCAGTTCTTC
size: many
J: TRBJ2-1
D: -
V: TRBV6-5

CDR3: CASSAHWTVSSYNSPLHF
DNA: TGTGCCAGCAGCGCGCACTGGACGGTTAGCTCCTATAATTCACCCCTCCACTTT
size: -
J: TRBJ1-6
D: -
V: TRBV7-9

CDR3: CASKTEMNTEAFF
DNA: TGCGCCAGCAAAACAGAGATGAACACTGAAGCTTTCTTT
size: once
J: TRBJ1-1
D: -
V: TRBV5-1

CDR3: CASSFDTIQETQYF
DNA: TGTGCCAGCAGCTTCGACACAATCCAAGAGACCCAGTACTTC
size: -
J: TRBJ2-5
D: -
V: TRBV7-6

CDR3: CASSLGGFEPQHF
DNA: TGCGCCAGCAGCTTGGGGGGTTTCGAGCCCCAGCATTTT
size: -
J: TRBJ1-5
D: -
V: TRBV5-1

CDR3: CASSLVSGGLYEQYF
DNA: TGTGCCAGCAGCTTAGTCTCGGGGGGACTCTACGAGCAGTACTTC
size: -
J: TRBJ2-7
D: TRBD2
V: TRBV7-2

CDR3: CASSHTGGTEKLFF
DNA: TGCGCCAGCAGCCACACAGGGGGCACTGAAAAACTGTTTTTT
size: once
J: TRBJ1-4
D: TRBD1
V: TRBV4-3

CDR3: CATQRGGAGYNEQFF
DNA: TGTGCCACCCAACGCGGGGGGGCCGGTTACAATGAGCAGTTCTTC
size: -
J: TRBJ2-1
D: TRBD2
V: TRBV10-3

CDR3: CASRRLAGENEQFF
DNA: TGTGCCAGCAGGAGACTAGCGGGAGAGAATGAGCAGTTCTTC
size: -
J: TRBJ2-1
D: TRBD2
V: TRBV2

CDR3: CAWSTGAGNQPQHF
DNA: TGTGCCTGGAGTACGGGGGCGGGCAACCAGCCCCAGCATTTT
size: -
J: TRBJ1-5
D: -
V: TRBV30

CDR3: CASSSRLAGKYEQYF
DNA: TGTGCCAGCAGCTCCCGGCTAGCGGGGAAATACGAGCAGTACTTC
size: -
J: TRBJ2-7
D: TRBD2
V: TRBV5-6

CDR3: CASRPYRGDSPLHF
DNA: TGTGCCAGCAGGCCCTACAGGGGCGATTCACCCCTCCACTTT
size: -
J: TRBJ1-6
D: TRBD1
V: TRBV27

CDR3: CASSPHGGGVAKNIQYF
DNA: TGTGCCAGCAGTCCCCACGGGGGCGGCGTAGCCAAAAACATTCAGTACTTC
size: once
J: TRBJ2-4
D: -
V: TRBV27

CDR3: CASSVWTVSNQPQHF
DNA: TGTGCCAGCAGTGTCTGGACAGTTAGCAATCAGCCCCAGCATTTT
size: -
J: TRBJ1-5
D: -
V: TRBV2

CDR3: CASSLDMVNQPQHF
DNA: TGTGCCAGCAGCTTAGATATGGTGAATCAGCCCCAGCATTTT
size: -
J: TRBJ1-5
D: -
V: TRBV11-2

CDR3: CASSPPLAGVVQETQYF
DNA: TGTGCCAGCTCACCACCACTAGCGGGGGTGGTGCAAGAGACCCAGTACTTC
size: once
J: TRBJ2-5
D: TRBD2
V: TRBV18

CDR3: CASSQDWRREGNTIYF
DNA: TGTGCCAGCAGCCAAGACTGGCGCAGGGAGGGAAACACCATATATTTT
size: -
J: TRBJ1-3
D: -
V: TRBV14

CDR3: CASSPQRNEQFF
DNA: TGTGCCAGCTCACCACAACGGAATGAGCAGTTCTTC
size: -
J: TRBJ2-1
D: -
V: TRBV18

CDR3: CASSPGTGYTEAFF
DNA: TGTGCCAGCTCACCTGGGACAGGTTATACTGAAGCTTTCTTT
size: -
J: TRBJ1-1
D: TRBD1
V: TRBV18

CDR3: CASLQTGLSYEQYF
DNA: TGTGCCAGTCTACAGACAGGCCTCTCCTACGAGCAGTACTTC
size: -
J: TRBJ2-7
D: -
V: TRBV6-6

CDR3: CASRPDTASGNTIYF
DNA: TGTGCCAGCAGACCCGACACCGCCTCTGGAAACACCATATATTTT
size: -
J: TRBJ1-3
D: -
V: TRBV28